This TCR beta chain was recovered during a study of cytomegalovirus exposure and HLA in healthy donors. Study results and caveats: Diagnosis of cytomegalovirus status made by the classifier reportedly showed high specificity and sensitivity. In a later analysis, common viral pathogens appeared linked to several of the most significant clusters.

With respect to this clone: Its antigen remains unknown.

The germline gives CDR1 SGHRS, CDR2 YFSETQ. The J segment lost 3 bases and the V segment lost 5 bases, leaving 10 bases of the junction unmatched. There are 15 residues in the CDR3. The PCR had 60 Vbeta and 13 Jbeta primers. Profiled with immunoSEQ multiplex PCR; TCRdb holds only in-frame clones, not every one. The sample holds over 150,000 clones; about four fifths are singletons and the top ten take about 1.6%. The receptor comes from a man between 50 and 59 years old in good health and CMV-seronegative. V and J are TRBV5-1 and TRBJ1-1; 7 nucleotides agree with TRBD1. The sequencing sample was made of PBMCs. This CDR3 reads CASSSFQGVDTEAFF. As DNA, the CDR3 is TGCGCCAGCAGTTCGTTTCAGGGGGTGGACACTGAAGCTTTCTTT. The whole variable domain, remainder taken from reference TRBV5-1 and TRBJ1-1, is KAGVTQTPRYLIKTRGQQVTLSCSPISGHRSVSWYQQTPGQGLQFLFEYFSETQRNKGNFPGRFSGRQFSNSRSEMNVSTLELGDSALYLCASSSFQGVDTEAFFGQGTRLTVV.